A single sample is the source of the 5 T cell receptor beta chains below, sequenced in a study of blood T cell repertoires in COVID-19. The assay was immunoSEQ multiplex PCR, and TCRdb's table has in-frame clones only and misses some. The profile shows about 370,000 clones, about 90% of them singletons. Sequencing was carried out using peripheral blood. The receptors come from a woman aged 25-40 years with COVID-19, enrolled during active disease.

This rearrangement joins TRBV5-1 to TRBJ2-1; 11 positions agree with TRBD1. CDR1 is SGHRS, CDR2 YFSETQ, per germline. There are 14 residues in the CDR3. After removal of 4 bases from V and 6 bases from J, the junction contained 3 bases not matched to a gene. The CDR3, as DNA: TGCGCCAGCAGCACGGACAGGGGGCTCAATGAGCAGTTCTTC. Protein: CASSTDRGLNEQFF.

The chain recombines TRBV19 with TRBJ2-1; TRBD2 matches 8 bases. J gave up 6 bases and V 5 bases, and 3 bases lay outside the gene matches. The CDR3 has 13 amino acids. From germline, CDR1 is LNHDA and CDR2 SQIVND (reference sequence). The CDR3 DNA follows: TGTGCCAGTAGTCTTGGGACTAGCAATGAGCAGTTCTTC. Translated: CASSLGTSNEQFF.

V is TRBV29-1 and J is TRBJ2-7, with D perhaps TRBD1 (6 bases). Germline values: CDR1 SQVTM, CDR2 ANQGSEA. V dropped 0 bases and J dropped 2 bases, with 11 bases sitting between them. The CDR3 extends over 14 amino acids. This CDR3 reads CSVEDRTETYEQYF. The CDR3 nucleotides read TGCAGCGTTGAAGACCGGACAGAAACCTACGAGCAGTACTTC.

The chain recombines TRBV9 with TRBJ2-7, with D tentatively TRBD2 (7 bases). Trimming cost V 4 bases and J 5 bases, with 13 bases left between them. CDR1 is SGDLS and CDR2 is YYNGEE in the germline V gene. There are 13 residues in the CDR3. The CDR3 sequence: CASSRGGAHEQYF. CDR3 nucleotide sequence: TGTGCCAGCAGCCGAGGGGGGGCCCACGAGCAGTACTTC.

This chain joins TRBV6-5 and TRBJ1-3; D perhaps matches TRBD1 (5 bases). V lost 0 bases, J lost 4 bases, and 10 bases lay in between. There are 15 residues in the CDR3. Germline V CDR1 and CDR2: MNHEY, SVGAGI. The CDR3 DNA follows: TGTGCCAGCAGTTACTCGGTGGAGGGGGGAAACACCATATATTTT. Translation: CASSYSVEGGNTIYF.